The 7 T cell receptor beta chains below all came from one sample that was sequenced in a study of OX40 agonist ivuxolimab in advanced cancers. Profiling relied on immunoSEQ multiplex PCR, and the TCRdb table lists in-frame clones only, not all of them. Seen here are nearly 70,000 clones, over 65% observed once, and the top ten hold approximately 6.1%. Sequencing was performed on CD4+ or CD8+ T cells sorted from blood, taken in a trial of the OX40 agonist ivuxolimab. The receptors stem from an adult with an advanced solid tumor such as melanoma, head and neck, liver or kidney cancer.

The CDR3 DNA reads as TGTGCCAGCAGTCCGCGACCTGTCCCTGGGGCCAACGTCCTGACTTTC. It encodes CASSPRPVPGANVLTF. The chain links TRBV27 to TRBJ2-6; unclear D gene. This CDR3 contains 16 residues. Germline assignment: CDR1 MNHEY and CDR2 SMNVEV (reference sequence). V gave up 5 bases and J gave up 2 bases, with 13 bases separating them.

The V call is TRBV5-1, the J call TRBJ2-7, with TRBD1 matching 7 bases. With 2 bases clipped from V and 2 bases from J, the junction kept 13 bases outside the gene matches. This CDR3 is built from 17 residues. Germline CDR1 SGHRS, CDR2 YFSETQ. As DNA, the CDR3 is TGCGCCAGCAGCTTTACCCCGGAACAGGGGAGTCCCTACGAGCAGTACTTC. Translating it yields CASSFTPEQGSPYEQYF.

The chain combines TRBV29-1 with TRBJ2-1; D is possibly TRBD1 (5 bases). The CDR3 length is 14 residues. Germline CDR1 SQVTM, CDR2 ANQGSEA. V lost 6 bases and J lost 6, with 18 bases in between. The CDR3 DNA is TGCAGCGTCATTAAGGACACGCACGGCAATGAGCAGTTCTTC. Translating it yields CSVIKDTHGNEQFF.

J is TRBJ1-2 and V is TRBV6-6, with D possibly being TRBD1 (6 bases). Germline loops: CDR1 MNHNY, CDR2 SVGAGI (reference sequence). Trimming stripped 6 bases from V and 4 bases from J, with 12 bases between. The CDR3 runs to 13 residues. The CDR3 region has the DNA TGTGCCAGCAGCCCTACAGGGACCTATGGCTACACCTTC. Amino acid sequence: CASSPTGTYGYTF.

This chain joins TRBV15 and TRBJ1-5; 7 nucleotides agree with TRBD1. Germline V gene data show CDR1 as LNHNV and CDR2 as YYDKDF (reference sequence). CDR3 length: 16 residues. V lost 4 bases to trimming and J lost 2 bases; unmatched junction nucleotides: 8. CDR3 protein: CATSNRAGGGNQPQHF. CDR3 coding DNA: TGTGCCACCAGCAACCGCGCAGGGGGAGGCAATCAGCCCCAGCATTTT.

The rearrangement uses TRBV19 and TRBJ1-6, with a possible D match to TRBD1 (5 bases). The length of the CDR3 is 14 residues. Between the trimmed V and J ends, which lost 4 bases and 2 bases, there was a span of 6 bases. In germline, CDR1 is LNHDA, CDR2 SQIVND (reference sequence). This CDR3 is CASSTTAYNSPLHF. CDR3 in DNA: TGTGCCAGTAGTACGACAGCCTATAATTCACCCCTCCACTTT.

The rearrangement uses TRBV10-2 and TRBJ2-1; the match to TRBD1 covers 8 bases. This CDR3 comprises 12 residues. Losses at the gene ends were 8 bases for V and 7 bases for J; bases not matched to a gene: 4. Germline V gene data show CDR1 as WSHSY and CDR2 as SAAADI. CDR3 region: CASSRGLNEQFF. The CDR3 nucleotides are TGCGCCAGCTCCAGGGGGCTGAATGAGCAGTTCTTC.